These 26 T cell receptor beta chains originate from one sample sequenced in a study of blood T cell repertoires in COVID-19. Method: immunoSEQ multiplex PCR; TCRdb's copy keeps in-frame clones and lacks some. The table lists about 190,000 clones, just under 80% of them singletons. Sequencing input: peripheral blood. The receptors shown here come from a woman of 80 years or more with active or convalescent COVID-19.

This clone has more than one count but fewer than ten. The V gene is TRBV10-3, the J gene TRBJ2-1; 12 nucleotides agree with TRBD1. The CDR3 length is 16 residues. Trimming cost V 2 bases and J 8 bases; bases outside gene matches: 7. CDR1 is ENHRY and CDR2 is SYGVKD in the germline V gene. The CDR3: CAISEPGQGAWDEQFF. CDR3 DNA sequence: TGTGCCATCAGTGAGCCGGGACAGGGGGCTTGGGATGAGCAGTTCTTC.

The V gene is TRBV4-2, the J gene TRBJ2-3; D is possibly TRBD2 (5 bases). V lost 5 bases, J lost 4 bases, and 13 bases lay in between. The CDR3 loop spans 14 amino acids. The germline gives CDR1 LGHNA, CDR2 YNFKEQ. The CDR3 spells CASSSGPSSDTQYF. CDR3 nucleotides: TGTGCCAGCAGCAGCGGACCTAGTTCAGATACGCAGTATTTT.

This chain joins TRBV27 and TRBJ1-1, with a weak D call TRBD1 (5 bases). The length of the CDR3 is 16 residues. Germline V gene sequence: CDR1 MNHEY, CDR2 SMNVEV (reference sequence). Trimming took off 4 bases at V and 0 bases at J, with 15 bases between the two ends. The CDR3 nucleotides read TGTGCCAGCAGTTGGGCAGGGCTCGACTTGAACACTGAAGCTTTCTTT. As protein: CASSWAGLDLNTEAFF.

The chain employs TRBV6-1 and TRBJ1-3; no clear D gene. Looked up from germline, CDR1 is MNHNS and CDR2 is SASEGT. This CDR3 has 16 amino acids. Trimming took 1 base from V and 1 from J, leaving 11 bases between them. Here the CDR3 reads CASSEVAGWSGNTIYF. The CDR3 region has the DNA TGTGCCAGCAGTGAAGTAGCGGGGTGGTCTGGAAACACCATATATTTT.

The chain joins TRBV27 to TRBJ2-7; the D gene is possibly TRBD1 (7 bases). The V end was cut by 5 bases, the J end by 7 bases, with 27 bases between. CDR3 length: 17 amino acids. CDR1 MNHEY and CDR2 SMNVEV come from the germline V gene (reference sequence). This CDR3 is CASSRRESGTAMREQYF. For the CDR3, the DNA is TGTGCCAGCAGTCGGAGGGAATCCGGGACAGCCATGCGGGAGCAGTACTTC.

The chain recombines TRBV30 with TRBJ2-7; 11 bases map to TRBD1. Germline V gene lookup returns CDR1 GTSNPN and CDR2 SVGIG (reference sequence). J was trimmed by 9 bases and V by 3 bases; bases with no gene match: 10. The CDR3 runs to 14 residues. The CDR3, as DNA: TGTGCCTGGAGCCCCCCGGACAGGGGGCGCGGGCAGTACTTC. Translating it yields CAWSPPDRGRGQYF.

The V gene is TRBV9, the J gene TRBJ1-3, with TRBD1 matching over 7 bases. CDR1 and CDR2 from the germline V gene are SGDLS and YYNGEE. J was trimmed by 2 bases and V by 4 bases; bases with no gene match: 12. The CDR3 loop spans 17 amino acids. The CDR3 sequence is CASSKGQRLITGNTIYF. The CDR3 nucleotides read TGTGCCAGCAGCAAGGGACAGCGCTTGATAACTGGAAACACCATATATTTT.

This chain connects TRBV27 to TRBJ2-2; 9 nucleotides match TRBD1. The CDR3 spans 15 residues. Germline CDR1 reads MNHEY; CDR2 reads SMNVEV (reference sequence). The V gene end was trimmed by 5 bases and the J gene end by 4 bases; junction bases not matched to a gene: 5. The CDR3: CASSTPGQGTGELFF. The CDR3 DNA reads TGTGCCAGCAGTACCCCGGGACAGGGCACCGGGGAGCTGTTTTTT.

The chain couples TRBV7-2 to TRBJ1-4; D not certain. Germline CDR1 and CDR2: SGHTA and FQGNSA. Trimming shortened V by 5 bases and J by 8 bases, and 21 bases separated the two germline ends. This CDR3 has 16 residues. Here the CDR3 DNA reads TGTGCCAGCAGCCCAACGTCGGGATTCTGGGGAGAAAAACTGTTTTTT. Translating it yields CASSPTSGFWGEKLFF.

This rearrangement joins TRBV28 to TRBJ1-1; unclear D gene. CDR1 and CDR2 from the germline V gene are MDHEN and SYDVKM. With 3 bases removed from V and 1 base from J, the gap between germline ends came to 6 bases. This CDR3 comprises 13 residues. For the CDR3, the DNA is TGTGCCAGCAGTTTCCTTCGGAACACTGAAGCTTTCTTT. The encoded protein is CASSFLRNTEAFF.

The CDR3 bases are TGTGCCAGCAGCCCAAGGGGGCGCTACGAGCAGTACTTC. Protein product: CASSPRGRYEQYF. The rearrangement joins TRBV11-3 to TRBJ2-7; 7 bases line up with TRBD1. From germline, CDR1 is SGHNT and CDR2 YENEEA. Trimming took 5 bases from V and 3 from J; bases not matched to a gene: 4. The CDR3 length is 13 residues.

The J gene is TRBJ1-2, the V gene TRBV19; no definite D call. Germline-derived CDR1 and CDR2 are LNHDA and SQIVND (reference sequence). V was pared by 3 bases and J by 3 bases, with 17 bases between. The CDR3 runs to 16 residues. In DNA, the CDR3 is TGTGCCAGTAGTATTGACGGAGGATGGTCTGACTATGGCTACACCTTC. Its translation is CASSIDGGWSDYGYTF.

This sequence joins TRBV23-1 and TRBJ1-4; 7 nucleotides line up with TRBD1. TRBV23-1 is identified as an open reading frame with a role that is uncertain. This CDR3 region has 13 residues. The trim removed 4 bases at V and 10 bases at J, leaving 6 bases unmatched. CDR3 sequence: CASSLRGFRKLFF. In DNA, the CDR3 is TGCGCCAGCAGTCTCAGGGGGTTCAGAAAACTGTTTTTT.

The chain links TRBV3-1 (or the pseudogene TRBV3-2) to TRBJ1-2, with TRBD1 identical over 9 bases. J was trimmed by 5 bases and V by 4 bases; bases with no gene match: 8. Looked up from germline, CDR1 is LGHDT and CDR2 is YNNKEL (reference sequence). The CDR3 consists of 15 residues. In DNA, the CDR3 is TGTGCCAGCAGCCCCCGGGACAGGGCCAATTATGGCTACACCTTC. Residues: CASSPRDRANYGYTF.

The chain uses TRBV6-5 and TRBJ2-1, with D perhaps matching TRBD1 (6 bases). CDR1 MNHEY and CDR2 SVGAGI come from the germline V gene. The CDR3 sequence is 14 residues long. V shed 6 bases and J shed 5 bases, with 14 bases lying between them. In DNA form, the CDR3 reads TGTGCCAGCAGACCTATGGACAGAAACAATGAGCAGTTCTTC. Its protein product is CASRPMDRNNEQFF.

This clone has only one observation. The sample contains more than one DNA sequence encoding this CDR3. The gene calls are TRBV18 and TRBJ1-2; perhaps TRBD1 as D (5 bases). There are 13 residues in the CDR3. Trimming removed 6 bases at V and 3 bases at J, with 11 bases between. Germline V gives CDR1 KGHSH, CDR2 LQKENI. The CDR3 protein is CASSPGEDYGYTF. For the CDR3, the DNA is TGTGCCAGCTCCCCGGGGGAGGACTATGGCTACACCTTC.

The J gene is TRBJ1-2, the V gene TRBV5-6; D is unclear. V was clipped by 4 bases and J by 6 bases, with 10 bases between them. Germline assignment: CDR1 SGHDT and CDR2 YYEEEE. CDR3 length: 12 residues. CDR3 sequence (DNA): TGTGCCAGCAGCGTGGGTCCGGATGGCTACACCTTC. As protein: CASSVGPDGYTF.

The chain links TRBV6-5 to TRBJ2-2, with TRBD2 as a possible D gene (5 bases). Germline V lookup: CDR1 MNHEY, CDR2 SVGAGI. CDR3 size: 14 residues. Trimming cost V 7 bases and J 6 bases, with 15 bases left between them. The CDR3 loop reads CASTRTPSAGELFF. CDR3 coding DNA: TGTGCCAGCACTAGGACTCCCTCGGCCGGGGAGCTGTTTTTT.

The rearrangement uses TRBV19 and TRBJ1-6; D might be TRBD1 (6 bases). The V end was cut by 2 bases, the J end by 6 bases, with 11 bases between. Germline values: CDR1 LNHDA, CDR2 SQIVND (reference sequence). The CDR3 length is 15 residues. This CDR3 reads CASSIMQGINSPLHF. DNA for the CDR3: TGTGCCAGTAGTATAATGCAGGGGATTAATTCACCCCTCCACTTT.

V usage is TRBV19 and J usage is TRBJ1-5, with 8 bases that match TRBD1. In germline, CDR1 is LNHDA, CDR2 SQIVND (reference sequence). The CDR3 spans 14 residues. The J segment lost 7 bases and the V segment lost 1 base, leaving 3 bases of the junction unmatched. The CDR3 bases are TGTGCCAGTAGTATAGGGACAGGGCCGCAGCCCCAGCATTTT. This sequence encodes CASSIGTGPQPQHF.

CDR3 coding DNA: TGTGCCAGCAGCCCCCCGTCGACAGTTGGGAACACTGAAGCTTTCTTT. Translating it yields CASSPPSTVGNTEAFF. J is TRBJ1-1 and V is TRBV14, with D tentatively TRBD1 (5 bases). Germline CDR1 SGHDN, CDR2 FVKESK. V was shortened by 4 bases and J by 1 base, with 16 bases between the two germline ends. This CDR3 has 16 residues.

The CDR3, as DNA: TGTGCCAGCAGTTTACAGGGAAGAAACACCATATATTTT. This translates into CASSLQGRNTIYF. The chain combines TRBV12-3 or TRBV12-4 with TRBJ1-3; the D gene is possibly TRBD1 (5 bases). This CDR3 spans 13 amino acids. Trimming cost V 2 bases and J 5 bases, with 7 bases left between them.

As DNA, the CDR3 is TGTGCCAGCAGCCCCAGACAGATATCTAGGTTCGAGCAGTACTTC. Encoded protein: CASSPRQISRFEQYF. The rearrangement links TRBV14 to TRBJ2-7; perhaps TRBD1 as D (5 bases). The CDR3 loop spans 15 amino acids. The germline V and J ends were trimmed by 4 bases and 6 bases, with 19 bases remaining between them. Germline-derived CDR1 and CDR2 are SGHDN and FVKESK.

This clone was counted between two and nine times. The chain joins TRBV9 to TRBJ1-5; 7 nucleotides align to TRBD1. Germline assignment: CDR1 SGDLS and CDR2 YYNGEE. The CDR3 extends over 15 amino acids. Trimming took 0 bases from V and 4 from J; bases not matched to a gene: 4. The CDR3 nucleotides read TGTGCCAGCAGCGTAGGTGGGACAGCAAATCAGCCCCAGCATTTT. This translates into CASSVGGTANQPQHF. The full variable domain, completed using reference TRBV9 and TRBJ1-5, is DSGVTQTPKHLITATGQRVTLRCSPRSGDLSVYWYQQSLDQGLQFLIQYYNGEERAKGNILERFSAQQFPDLHSELNLSSLELGDSALYFCASSVGGTANQPQHFGDGTRLSIL.

This sequence joins TRBV11-2 and TRBJ2-7, with 11 bases lining up with TRBD1. CDR1 and CDR2 (germline): SGHAT, FQNNGV. The CDR3 totals 16 residues. J gave up 6 bases and V 1 base, and 8 bases lay outside the gene matches. This CDR3 is CASSLGTGGYGFEQYF. CDR3 nucleotide sequence: TGTGCCAGCAGCTTAGGGACAGGGGGCTATGGCTTCGAGCAGTACTTC.

On this clone itself: The junction differs from germline at one of its ends, possibly a read error. The rearrangement uses TRBV7-3 and TRBJ2-7, with 8 bases matching TRBD1. This CDR3 is 10 amino acids long. CDR1 and CDR2 from the germline V gene are SGHTA and FQGTGA. The CDR3 bases are TGTGCCAGCAGCGTACGGGACAGGTCCTTC. This gives the protein CASSVRDRSF. The full variable domain, completed using reference TRBV7-3 and TRBJ2-7, is GAGVSQTPSNKVTEKGKYVELRCDPISGHTALYWYRQSLGQGPEFLIYFQGTGAADDSGLPNDRFFAVRPEGSVSTLKIQRTERGDSAVYLCASSVRDRSFGPGTRLTVT.